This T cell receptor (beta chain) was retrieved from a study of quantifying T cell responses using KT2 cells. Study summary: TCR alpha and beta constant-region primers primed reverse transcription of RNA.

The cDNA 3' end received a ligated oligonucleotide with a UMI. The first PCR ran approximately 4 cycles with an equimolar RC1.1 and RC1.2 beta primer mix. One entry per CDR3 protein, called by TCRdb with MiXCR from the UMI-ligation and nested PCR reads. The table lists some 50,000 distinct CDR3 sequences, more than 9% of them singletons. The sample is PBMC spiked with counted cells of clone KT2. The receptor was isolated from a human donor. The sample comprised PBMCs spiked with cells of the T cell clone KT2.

The CDR3 DNA is TGTGCCAGCAGCGCCACTAGCGGGGGCTTCTCTGGGGCCAACGTCCTGACTTTC. Encoded protein: CASSATSGGFSGANVLTF. The chain employs TRBV7-3 and TRBJ2-6; the match to TRBD2 covers 11 bases. Germline values: CDR1 SGHTA, CDR2 FQGTGA. The CDR3 covers 18 residues. The J segment lost 0 bases and the V segment lost 5 bases, leaving 6 bases of the junction unmatched.